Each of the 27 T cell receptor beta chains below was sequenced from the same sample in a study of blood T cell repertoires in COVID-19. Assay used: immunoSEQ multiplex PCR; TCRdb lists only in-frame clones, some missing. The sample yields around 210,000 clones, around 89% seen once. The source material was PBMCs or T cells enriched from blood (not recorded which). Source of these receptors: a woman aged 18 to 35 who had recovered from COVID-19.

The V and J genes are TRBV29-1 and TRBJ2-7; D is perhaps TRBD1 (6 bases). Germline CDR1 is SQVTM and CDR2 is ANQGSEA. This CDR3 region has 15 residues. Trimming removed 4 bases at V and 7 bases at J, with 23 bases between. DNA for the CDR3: TGCAGCGTTGGAATGGACAGTCTCAGCGTGGAGGAGCAGTACTTC. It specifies CSVGMDSLSVEEQYF.

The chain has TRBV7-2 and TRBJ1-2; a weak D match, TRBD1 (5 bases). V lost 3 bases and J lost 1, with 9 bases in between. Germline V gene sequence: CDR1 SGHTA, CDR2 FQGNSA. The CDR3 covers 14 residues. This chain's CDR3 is CASSFDSYNYGYTF. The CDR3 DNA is TGTGCCAGCAGCTTTGACAGCTATAACTATGGCTACACCTTC.

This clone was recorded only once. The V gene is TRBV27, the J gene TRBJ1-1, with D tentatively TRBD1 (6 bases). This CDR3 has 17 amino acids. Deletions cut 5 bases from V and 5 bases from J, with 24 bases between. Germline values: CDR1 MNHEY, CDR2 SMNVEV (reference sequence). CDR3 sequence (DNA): TGTGCCAGCAGTGTACGCCCAACGGGGACACGTGGTACTGAAGCTTTCTTT. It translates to CASSVRPTGTRGTEAFF.

This CDR3 reads CASSSVLAGAGGDTQYF. Here the CDR3 DNA reads TGTGCCAGCAGCTCCGTACTAGCGGGGGCCGGGGGAGATACGCAGTATTTT. The chain combines TRBV5-4 with TRBJ2-3; TRBD2 matches at 11 bases. The ends lost 3 bases at V and 5 bases at J; junction bases unmatched: 11. The CDR3 totals 17 residues. Germline lookup yields CDR1 SGHNT and CDR2 YYREEE (reference sequence).

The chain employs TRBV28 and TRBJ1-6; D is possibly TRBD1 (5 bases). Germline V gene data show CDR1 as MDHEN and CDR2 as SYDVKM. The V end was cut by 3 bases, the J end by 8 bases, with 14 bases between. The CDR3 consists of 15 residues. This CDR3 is CASSFPGILDSPLHF. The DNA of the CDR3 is TGTGCCAGCAGTTTTCCAGGGATATTGGATTCACCCCTCCACTTT.

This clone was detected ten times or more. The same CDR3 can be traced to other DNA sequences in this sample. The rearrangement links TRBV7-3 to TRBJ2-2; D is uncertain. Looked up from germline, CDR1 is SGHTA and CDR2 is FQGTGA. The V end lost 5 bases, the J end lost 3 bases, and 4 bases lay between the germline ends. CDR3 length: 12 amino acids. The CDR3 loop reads CASSPDTGELFF. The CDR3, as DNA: TGTGCCAGCAGCCCTGACACCGGGGAGCTGTTTTTT.

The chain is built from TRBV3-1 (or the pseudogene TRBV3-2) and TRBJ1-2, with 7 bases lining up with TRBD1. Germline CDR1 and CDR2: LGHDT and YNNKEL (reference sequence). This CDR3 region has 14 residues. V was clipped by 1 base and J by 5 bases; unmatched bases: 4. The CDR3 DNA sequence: TGTGCCAGCAGCCAAGCGACAGGGAGATATGGCTACACCTTC. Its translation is CASSQATGRYGYTF.

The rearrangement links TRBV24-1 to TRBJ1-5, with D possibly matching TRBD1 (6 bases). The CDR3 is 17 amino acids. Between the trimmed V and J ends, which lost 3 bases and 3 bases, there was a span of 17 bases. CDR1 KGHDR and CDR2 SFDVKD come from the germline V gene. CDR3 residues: CATSDTGLGGHNQPQHF. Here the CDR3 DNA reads TGTGCCACCAGTGATACAGGGCTAGGCGGTCACAATCAGCCCCAGCATTTT.

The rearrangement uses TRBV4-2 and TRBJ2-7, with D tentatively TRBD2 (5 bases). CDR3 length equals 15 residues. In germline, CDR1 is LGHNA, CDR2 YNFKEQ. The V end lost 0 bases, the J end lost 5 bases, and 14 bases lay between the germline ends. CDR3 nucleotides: TGTGCCAGCAGCCAAGATCCAGTGGGAGCGAACGAGCAGTACTTC. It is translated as CASSQDPVGANEQYF.

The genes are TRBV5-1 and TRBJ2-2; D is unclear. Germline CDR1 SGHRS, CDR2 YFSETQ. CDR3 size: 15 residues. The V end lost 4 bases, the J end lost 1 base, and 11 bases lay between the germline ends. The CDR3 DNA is TGCGCCAGCAGCCGAGACACCCGGAACACCGGGGAGCTGTTTTTT. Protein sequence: CASSRDTRNTGELFF.

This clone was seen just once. The CDR3 loop reads CATRTGTGNTIYF. The CDR3 region has the DNA TGTGCCACCAGGACAGGGACGGGAAACACCATATATTTT. The V gene is TRBV24-1, the J gene TRBJ1-3; 7 positions agree with TRBD1. The CDR3 extends over 13 amino acids. The V and J ends lost 7 bases and 4 bases, in that order; junction bases with no gene match: 3. CDR1 and CDR2 from the germline V gene are KGHDR and SFDVKD.

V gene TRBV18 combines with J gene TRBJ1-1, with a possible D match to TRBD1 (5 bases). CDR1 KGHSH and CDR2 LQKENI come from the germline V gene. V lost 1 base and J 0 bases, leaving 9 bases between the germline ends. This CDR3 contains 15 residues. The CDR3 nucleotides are TGTGCCAGCTCACCACAGGGGAGGCTGAACACTGAAGCTTTCTTT. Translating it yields CASSPQGRLNTEAFF.

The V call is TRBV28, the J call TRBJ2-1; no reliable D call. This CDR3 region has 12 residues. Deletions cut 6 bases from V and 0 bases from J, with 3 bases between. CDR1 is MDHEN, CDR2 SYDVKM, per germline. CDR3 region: CASRASYNEQFF. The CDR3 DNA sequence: TGTGCCAGCAGGGCCTCCTACAATGAGCAGTTCTTC.

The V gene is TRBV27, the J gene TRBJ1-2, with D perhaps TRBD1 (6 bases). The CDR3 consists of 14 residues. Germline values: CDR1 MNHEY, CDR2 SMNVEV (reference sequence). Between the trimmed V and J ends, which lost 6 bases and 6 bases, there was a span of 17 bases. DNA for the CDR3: TGTGCCAGCAGCCCGACCTCAGGGGCTCATGGCTACACCTTC. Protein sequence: CASSPTSGAHGYTF.

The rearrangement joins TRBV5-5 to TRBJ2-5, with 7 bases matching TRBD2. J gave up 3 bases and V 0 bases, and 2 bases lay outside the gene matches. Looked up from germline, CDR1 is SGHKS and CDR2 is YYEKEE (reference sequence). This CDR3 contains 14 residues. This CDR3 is CASSLASGKETQYF. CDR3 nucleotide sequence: TGTGCCAGCAGCTTGGCTAGCGGTAAAGAGACCCAGTACTTC. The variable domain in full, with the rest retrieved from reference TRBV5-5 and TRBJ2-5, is DAGVTQSPTHLIKTRGQQVTLRCSPISGHKSVSWYQQVLGQGPQFIFQYYEKEERGRGNFPDRFSARQFPNYSSELNVNALLLGDSALYLCASSLASGKETQYFGPGTRLLVL.

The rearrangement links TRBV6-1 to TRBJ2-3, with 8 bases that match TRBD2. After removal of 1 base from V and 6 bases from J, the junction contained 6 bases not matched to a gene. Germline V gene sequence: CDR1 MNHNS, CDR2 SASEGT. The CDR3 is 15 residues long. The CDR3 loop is CASSEGPGGVDTQYF. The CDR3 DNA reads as TGTGCCAGCAGTGAAGGACCCGGGGGGGTGGATACGCAGTATTTT.

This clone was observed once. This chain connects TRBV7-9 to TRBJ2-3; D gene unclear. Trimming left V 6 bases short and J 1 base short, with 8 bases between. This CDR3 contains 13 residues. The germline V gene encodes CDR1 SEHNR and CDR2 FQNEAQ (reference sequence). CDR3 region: CASRAIGTDTQYF. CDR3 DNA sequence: TGTGCCAGCAGAGCTATAGGCACAGATACGCAGTATTTT.

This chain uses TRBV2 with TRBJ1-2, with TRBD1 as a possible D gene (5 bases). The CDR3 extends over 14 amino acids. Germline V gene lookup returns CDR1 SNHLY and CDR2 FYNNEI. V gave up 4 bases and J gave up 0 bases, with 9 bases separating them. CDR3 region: CASSVRTSNYGYTF. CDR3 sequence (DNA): TGTGCCAGCAGTGTCCGGACATCTAACTATGGCTACACCTTC.

CDR3 in amino acids: CSAQGMEGYTF. The CDR3 DNA is TGCAGTGCTCAGGGGATGGAGGGCTACACCTTC. The rearrangement joins TRBV20-1 to TRBJ1-2; possibly TRBD1 for D (6 bases). The CDR3 runs to 11 residues. The V end lost 5 bases, the J end lost 8 bases, and 12 bases lay between the germline ends. Germline V gives CDR1 DFQATT, CDR2 SNEGSKA (reference sequence).

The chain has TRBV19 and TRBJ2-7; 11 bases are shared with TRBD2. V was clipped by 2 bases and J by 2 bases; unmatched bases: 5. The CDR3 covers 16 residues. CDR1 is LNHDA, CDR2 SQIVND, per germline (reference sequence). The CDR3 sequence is CASSIPLAGGPYEQYF. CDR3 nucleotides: TGTGCCAGTAGTATACCCCTAGCGGGGGGACCCTACGAGCAGTACTTC.

CDR3 coding DNA: TGCGCCAGCAGGCGCAGGGTCTGCGAGCAGTACTTC. This encodes CASRRRVCEQYF. J is TRBJ2-7 and V is TRBV10-1, with D perhaps TRBD1 (5 bases). Trimming left V 6 bases short and J 6 bases short, with 12 bases between. The CDR3 length is 12 residues. Looked up from germline, CDR1 is WNHNN and CDR2 is SYGVQD (reference sequence).

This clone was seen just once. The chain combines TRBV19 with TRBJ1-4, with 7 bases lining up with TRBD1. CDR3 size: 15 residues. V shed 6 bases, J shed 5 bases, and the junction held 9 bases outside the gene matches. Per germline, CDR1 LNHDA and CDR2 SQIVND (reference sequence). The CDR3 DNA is TGTGCCAGTAGGCGGGACAGCAGAGGAAATGAAAAACTGTTTTTT. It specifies CASRRDSRGNEKLFF. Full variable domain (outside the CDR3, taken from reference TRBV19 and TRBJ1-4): DGGITQSPKYLFRKEGQNVTLSCEQNLNHDAMYWYRQDPGQGLRLIYYSQIVNDFQKGDIAEGYSVSREKKESFPLTVTSAQKNPTAFYLCASRRDSRGNEKLFFGSGTQLSVL.

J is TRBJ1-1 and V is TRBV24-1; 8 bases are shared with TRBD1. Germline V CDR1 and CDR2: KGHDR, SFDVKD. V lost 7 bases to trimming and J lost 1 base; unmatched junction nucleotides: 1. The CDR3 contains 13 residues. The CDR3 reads CATRDRENTEAFF. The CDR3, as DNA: TGTGCCACCAGGGACAGGGAGAACACTGAAGCTTTCTTT.

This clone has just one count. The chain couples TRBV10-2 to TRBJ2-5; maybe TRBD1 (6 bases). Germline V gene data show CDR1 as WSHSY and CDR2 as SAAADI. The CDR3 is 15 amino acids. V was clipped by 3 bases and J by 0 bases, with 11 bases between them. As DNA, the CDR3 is TGCGCCAGCAGTGACCAGGGGTGGTACCAAGAGACCCAGTACTTC. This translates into CASSDQGWYQETQYF.

This CDR3 reads CASSQMDIISGNTIYF. The CDR3 bases are TGCGCCAGCAGCCAAATGGACATCATCTCTGGAAACACCATATATTTT. J is TRBJ1-3 and V is TRBV4-1, with D possibly matching TRBD1 (5 bases). This CDR3 contains 16 residues. Trimming took off 2 bases at V and 0 bases at J, with 11 bases between the two ends. Germline V gene lookup returns CDR1 MGHRA and CDR2 YSYEKL.

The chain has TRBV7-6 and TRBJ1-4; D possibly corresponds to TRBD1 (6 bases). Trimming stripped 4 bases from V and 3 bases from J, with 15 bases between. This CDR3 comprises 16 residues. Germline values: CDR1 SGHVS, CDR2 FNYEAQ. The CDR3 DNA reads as TGTGCCAGCAGCTCCCAGGTGGGGGCATCTAATGAAAAACTGTTTTTT. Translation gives CASSSQVGASNEKLFF.

CDR3 region: CASSLDQGIPEAFF. The CDR3 DNA reads TGTGCCAGCAGCTTAGATCAGGGGATCCCTGAAGCTTTCTTT. The V and J genes are TRBV11-2 and TRBJ1-1, with D possibly being TRBD1 (6 bases). V lost 0 bases, J lost 6 bases, and 11 bases lay in between. The CDR3 runs to 14 residues. CDR1 is SGHAT and CDR2 is FQNNGV in the germline V gene.